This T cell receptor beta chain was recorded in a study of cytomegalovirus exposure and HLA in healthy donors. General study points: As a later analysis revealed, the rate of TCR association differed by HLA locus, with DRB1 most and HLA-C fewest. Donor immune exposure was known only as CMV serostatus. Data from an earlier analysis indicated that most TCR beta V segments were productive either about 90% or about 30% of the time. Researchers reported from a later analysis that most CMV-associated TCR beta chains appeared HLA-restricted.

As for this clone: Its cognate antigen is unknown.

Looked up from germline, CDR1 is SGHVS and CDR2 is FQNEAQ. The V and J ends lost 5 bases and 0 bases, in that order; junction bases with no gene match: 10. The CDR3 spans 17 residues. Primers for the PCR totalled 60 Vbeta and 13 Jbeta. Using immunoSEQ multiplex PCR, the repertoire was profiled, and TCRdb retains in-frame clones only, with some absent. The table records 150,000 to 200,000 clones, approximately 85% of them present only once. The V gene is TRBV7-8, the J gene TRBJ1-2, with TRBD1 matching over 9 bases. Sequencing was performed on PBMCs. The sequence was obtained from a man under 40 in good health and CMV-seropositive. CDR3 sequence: CASSPRGQGLTNYGYTF. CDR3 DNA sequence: TGTGCCAGCAGCCCAAGGGGACAGGGACTAACTAACTATGGCTACACCTTC.